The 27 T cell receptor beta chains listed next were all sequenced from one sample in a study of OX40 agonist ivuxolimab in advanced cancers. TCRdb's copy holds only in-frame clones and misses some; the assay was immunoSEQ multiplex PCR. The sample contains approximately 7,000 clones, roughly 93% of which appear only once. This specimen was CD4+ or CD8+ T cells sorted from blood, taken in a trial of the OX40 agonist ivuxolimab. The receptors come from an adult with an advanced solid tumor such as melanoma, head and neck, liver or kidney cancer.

This CDR3 reads CASSLAGVASGYTF. The CDR3 DNA follows: TGTGCCAGCAGCTTAGCGGGGGTAGCTAGTGGCTACACCTTC. This chain joins TRBV5-4 and TRBJ1-2; possible D gene TRBD1, 5 bases. Trimming left V 2 bases short and J 7 bases short, with 15 bases between. This CDR3 spans 14 amino acids. From germline, CDR1 is SGHNT and CDR2 YYREEE (reference sequence).

CDR3 residues: CAWSVQDEAETQYF. Here the CDR3 DNA reads TGTGCCTGGAGTGTGCAGGACGAGGCGGAGACCCAGTACTTC. V usage is TRBV30 and J usage is TRBJ2-5; D is ambiguous. Germline V gives CDR1 GTSNPN, CDR2 SVGIG (reference sequence). This CDR3 contains 14 residues. V gave up 0 bases and J gave up 5 bases, with 13 bases separating them.

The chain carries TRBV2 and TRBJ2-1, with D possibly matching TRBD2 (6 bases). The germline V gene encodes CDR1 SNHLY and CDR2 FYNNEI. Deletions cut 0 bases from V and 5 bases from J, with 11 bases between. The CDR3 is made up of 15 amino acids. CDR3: CASSEAELADNEQFF. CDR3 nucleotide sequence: TGTGCCAGCAGTGAAGCCGAACTAGCCGACAATGAGCAGTTCTTC. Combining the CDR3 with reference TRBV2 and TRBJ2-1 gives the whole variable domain EPEVTQTPSHQVTQMGQEVILRCVPISNHLYFYWYRQILGQKVEFLVSFYNNEISEKSEIFDDQFSVERPDGSNFTLKIRSTKLEDSAMYFCASSEAELADNEQFFGPGTRLTVL.

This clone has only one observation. Here the CDR3 reads CASSLEGRETQYF. The CDR3, as DNA: TGCGCCAGCAGCTTGGAGGGGAGGGAGACCCAGTACTTC. The rearrangement links TRBV5-1 to TRBJ2-5; tentative D call: TRBD2 (6 bases). The CDR3 totals 13 residues. Trimming stripped 0 bases from V and 5 bases from J, with 8 bases between. CDR1 and CDR2 from the germline V gene are SGHRS and YFSETQ.

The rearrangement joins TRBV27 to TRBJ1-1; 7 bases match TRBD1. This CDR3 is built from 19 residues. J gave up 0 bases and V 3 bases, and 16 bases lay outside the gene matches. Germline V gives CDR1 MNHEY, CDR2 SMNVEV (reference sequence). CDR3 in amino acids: CASSLGGRDSRSMNTEAFF. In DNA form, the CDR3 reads TGTGCCAGCAGTTTGGGAGGAAGGGACAGCAGGTCAATGAACACTGAAGCTTTCTTT.

This chain's CDR3 is CASSSGLAGTDTQYF. The CDR3 nucleotides are TGTGCCAGCAGCTCGGGACTAGCGGGGACAGATACGCAGTATTTT. The V gene is TRBV11-3, the J gene TRBJ2-3; 13 nucleotides align to TRBD2. From germline, CDR1 is SGHNT and CDR2 YENEEA. V shed 4 bases and J 3 bases; nucleotides not matched to a gene: 1. This CDR3 is 15 amino acids long.

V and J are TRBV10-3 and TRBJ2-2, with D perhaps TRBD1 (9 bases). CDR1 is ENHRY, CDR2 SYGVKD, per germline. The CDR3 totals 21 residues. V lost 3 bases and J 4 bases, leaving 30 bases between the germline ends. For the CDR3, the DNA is TGTGCCATCAGTGATCCGGGACAGGGTCAAGCGGGAGAGGGGACCACCGGGGAGCTGTTTTTT. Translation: CAISDPGQGQAGEGTTGELFF.

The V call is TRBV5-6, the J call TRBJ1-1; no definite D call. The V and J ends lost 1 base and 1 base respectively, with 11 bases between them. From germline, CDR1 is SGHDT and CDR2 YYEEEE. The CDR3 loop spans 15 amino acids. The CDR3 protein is CASSLRVGENTEAFF. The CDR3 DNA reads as TGTGCCAGCAGCTTGAGGGTCGGGGAGAACACTGAAGCTTTCTTT.

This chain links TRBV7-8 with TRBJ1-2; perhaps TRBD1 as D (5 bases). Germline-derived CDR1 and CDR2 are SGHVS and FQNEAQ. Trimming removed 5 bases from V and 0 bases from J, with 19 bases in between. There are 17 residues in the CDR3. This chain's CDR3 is CASSPIRDGKANYGYTF. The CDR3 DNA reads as TGTGCCAGCAGCCCAATAAGGGACGGGAAAGCTAACTATGGCTACACCTTC.

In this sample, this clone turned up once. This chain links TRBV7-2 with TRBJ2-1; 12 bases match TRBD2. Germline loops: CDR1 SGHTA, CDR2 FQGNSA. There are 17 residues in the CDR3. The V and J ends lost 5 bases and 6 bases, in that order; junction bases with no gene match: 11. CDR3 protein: CASSERSSGRVRNEQFF. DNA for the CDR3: TGTGCCAGCAGCGAAAGGTCTAGCGGGAGGGTGCGCAATGAGCAGTTCTTC. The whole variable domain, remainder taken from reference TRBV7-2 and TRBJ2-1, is GAGVSQSPSNKVTEKGKDVELRCDPISGHTALYWYRQSLGQGLEFLIYFQGNSAPDKSGLPSDRFSAERTGGSVSTLTIQRTQQEDSAVYLCASSERSSGRVRNEQFFGPGTRLTVL.

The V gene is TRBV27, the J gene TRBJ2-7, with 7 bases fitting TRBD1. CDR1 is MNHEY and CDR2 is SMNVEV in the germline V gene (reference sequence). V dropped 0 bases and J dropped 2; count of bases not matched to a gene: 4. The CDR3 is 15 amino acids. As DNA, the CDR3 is TGTGCCAGCAGTTTATCCTACAGGGGAACCTACGAGCAGTACTTC. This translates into CASSLSYRGTYEQYF.

In DNA, the CDR3 is TGTGCCAGCTCACCCGGACAGGTCAAGCGCTATGGCTACACCTTC. It yields the protein CASSPGQVKRYGYTF. The V and J genes are TRBV18 and TRBJ1-2; TRBD1 aligns across 7 bases. V lost 3 bases to trimming and J lost 4 bases; unmatched junction nucleotides: 8. The germline V gene encodes CDR1 KGHSH and CDR2 LQKENI. The CDR3 spans 15 residues.

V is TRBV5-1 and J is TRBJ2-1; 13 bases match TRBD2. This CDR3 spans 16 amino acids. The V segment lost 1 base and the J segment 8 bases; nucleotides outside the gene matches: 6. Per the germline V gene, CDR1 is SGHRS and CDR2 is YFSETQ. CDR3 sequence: CASSLTSGRVPDEQFF. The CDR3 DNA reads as TGCGCCAGCAGCTTGACTAGCGGGAGGGTTCCGGATGAGCAGTTCTTC.

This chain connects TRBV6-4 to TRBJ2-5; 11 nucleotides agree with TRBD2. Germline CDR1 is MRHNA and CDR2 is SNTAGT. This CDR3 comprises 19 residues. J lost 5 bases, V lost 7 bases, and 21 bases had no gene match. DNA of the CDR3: TGTGCCAGCACCAAGGGACTAGCGGACCTATCCTCAGATGGGGAGACCCAGTACTTC. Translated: CASTKGLADLSSDGETQYF.

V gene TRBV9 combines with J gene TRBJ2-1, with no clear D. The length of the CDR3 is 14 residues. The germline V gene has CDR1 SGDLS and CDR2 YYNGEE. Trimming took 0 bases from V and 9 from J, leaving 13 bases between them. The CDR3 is CASSVGAEGREQFF. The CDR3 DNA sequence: TGTGCCAGCAGCGTAGGGGCGGAAGGGCGTGAGCAGTTCTTC.

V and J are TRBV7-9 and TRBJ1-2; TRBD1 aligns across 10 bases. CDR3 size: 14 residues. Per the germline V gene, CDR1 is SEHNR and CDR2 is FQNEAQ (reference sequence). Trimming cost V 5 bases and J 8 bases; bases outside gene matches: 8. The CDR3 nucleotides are TGTGCCAGCAGCCCGGGACAGGGGACTTTCGGCTACACCTTC. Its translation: CASSPGQGTFGYTF. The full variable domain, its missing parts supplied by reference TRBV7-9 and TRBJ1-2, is DTGVSQNPRHKITKRGQNVTFRCDPISEHNRLYWYRQTLGQGPEFLTYFQNEAQLEKSRLLSDRFSAERPKGSFSTLEIQRTEQGDSAMYLCASSPGQGTFGYTFGSGTRLTVV.

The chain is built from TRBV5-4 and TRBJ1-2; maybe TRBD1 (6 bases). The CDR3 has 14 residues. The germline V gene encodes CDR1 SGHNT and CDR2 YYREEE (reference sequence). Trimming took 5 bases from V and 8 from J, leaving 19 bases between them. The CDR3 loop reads CASRFGTPLEGYTF. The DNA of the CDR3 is TGTGCCAGCAGGTTCGGGACACCTCTCGAAGGCTACACCTTC.

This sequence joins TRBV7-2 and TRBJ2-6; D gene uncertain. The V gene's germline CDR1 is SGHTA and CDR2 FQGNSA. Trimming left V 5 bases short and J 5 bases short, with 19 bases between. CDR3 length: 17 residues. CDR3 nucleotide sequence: TGTGCCAGCAGCGCCTTACAACGACAAAGTCGGGCCAACGTCCTGACTTTC. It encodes CASSALQRQSRANVLTF.

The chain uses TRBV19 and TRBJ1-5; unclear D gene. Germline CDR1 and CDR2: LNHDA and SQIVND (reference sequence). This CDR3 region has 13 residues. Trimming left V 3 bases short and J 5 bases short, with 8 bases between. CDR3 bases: TGTGCCAGTAGTATCGCCCAAGATCAGCCCCAGCATTTT. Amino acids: CASSIAQDQPQHF.

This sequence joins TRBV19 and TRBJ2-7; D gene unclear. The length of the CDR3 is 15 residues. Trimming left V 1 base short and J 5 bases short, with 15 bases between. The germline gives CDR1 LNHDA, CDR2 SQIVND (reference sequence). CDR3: CASSIGWGTPHEQYF. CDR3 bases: TGTGCCAGTAGTATAGGGTGGGGAACCCCCCACGAGCAGTACTTC.

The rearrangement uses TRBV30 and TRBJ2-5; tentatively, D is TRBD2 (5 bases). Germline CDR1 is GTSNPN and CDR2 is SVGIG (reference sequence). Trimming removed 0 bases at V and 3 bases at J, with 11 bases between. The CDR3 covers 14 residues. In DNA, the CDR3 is TGTGCCTGGAGTGTCGGACCAGCGGAAGAGACCCAGTACTTC. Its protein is CAWSVGPAEETQYF.

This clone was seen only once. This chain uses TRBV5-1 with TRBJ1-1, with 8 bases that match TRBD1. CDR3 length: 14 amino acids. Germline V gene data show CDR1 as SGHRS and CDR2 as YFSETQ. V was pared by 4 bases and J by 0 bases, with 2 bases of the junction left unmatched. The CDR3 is CASSGQGLNTEAFF. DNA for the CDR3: TGCGCCAGCAGCGGACAGGGCCTGAACACTGAAGCTTTCTTT.

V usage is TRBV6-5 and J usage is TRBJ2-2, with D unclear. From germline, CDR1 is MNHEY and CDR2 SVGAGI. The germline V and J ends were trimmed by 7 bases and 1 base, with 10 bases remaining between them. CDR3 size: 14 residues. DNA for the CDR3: TGTGCCAGCAAAAAGACATGGAACACCGGGGAGCTGTTTTTT. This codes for CASKKTWNTGELFF.

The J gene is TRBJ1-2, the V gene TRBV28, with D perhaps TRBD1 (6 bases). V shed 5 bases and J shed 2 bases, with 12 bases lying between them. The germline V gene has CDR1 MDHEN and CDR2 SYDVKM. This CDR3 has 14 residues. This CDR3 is CASSPIDRNYGYTF. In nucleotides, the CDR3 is TGTGCCAGCAGTCCTATCGACAGGAACTATGGCTACACCTTC.

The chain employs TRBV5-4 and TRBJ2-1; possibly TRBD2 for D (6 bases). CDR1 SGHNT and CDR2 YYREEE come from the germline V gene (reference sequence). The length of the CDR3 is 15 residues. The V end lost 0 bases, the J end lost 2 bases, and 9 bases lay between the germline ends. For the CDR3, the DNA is TGTGCCAGCAGCTTGGAGAGGAGGGCCTACAATGAGCAGTTCTTC. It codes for CASSLERRAYNEQFF.

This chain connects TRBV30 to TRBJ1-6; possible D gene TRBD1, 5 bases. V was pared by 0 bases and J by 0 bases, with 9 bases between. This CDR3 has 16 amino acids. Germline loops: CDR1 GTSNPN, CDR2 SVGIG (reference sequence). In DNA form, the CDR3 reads TGTGCCTGGAGTGTACACAGGAGCTCCTATAATTCACCCCTCCACTTT. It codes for CAWSVHRSSYNSPLHF.

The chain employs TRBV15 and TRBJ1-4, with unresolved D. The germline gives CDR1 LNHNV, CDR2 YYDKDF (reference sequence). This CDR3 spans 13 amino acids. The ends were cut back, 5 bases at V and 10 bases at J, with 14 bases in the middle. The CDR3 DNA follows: TGTGCCACCAGCCAAGAAGGATGGGGAAAACTGTTTTTT. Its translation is CATSQEGWGKLFF.